The 32 T cell receptor beta chains below were found in one sample sequenced in a study of cytomegalovirus exposure and HLA in healthy donors. Some clones are missing from TCRdb's copy, which holds only in-frame ones; the method was immunoSEQ multiplex PCR. The table has a few hundred thousand clones, roughly 85% seen once. The sequenced sample consisted of PBMCs. The receptors stem from a woman between 18 and 29 years old in good health and CMV-seronegative.

This clone has more than one count but fewer than ten. This chain connects TRBV19 to TRBJ1-1; TRBD1 matches 9 bases. The germline V gene encodes CDR1 LNHDA and CDR2 SQIVND (reference sequence). The CDR3 is 14 amino acids. J was trimmed by 1 base and V by 4 bases; bases with no gene match: 1. The CDR3 protein is CASSRDRANTEAFF. DNA of the CDR3: TGTGCCAGTAGTAGGGACAGGGCGAACACTGAAGCTTTCTTT.

V gene TRBV7-6 combines with J gene TRBJ2-2, with 8 positions matching TRBD2. The CDR3 length is 19 residues. V dropped 5 bases and J dropped 0; count of bases not matched to a gene: 14. Germline CDR1 and CDR2: SGHVS and FNYEAQ. The DNA for the CDR3 is TGTGCCAGCAGCCCCAAACCCAGACTAGCGCTTTCGAACACCGGGGAGCTGTTTTTT. Protein: CASSPKPRLALSNTGELFF.

The chain recombines TRBV6-1 with TRBJ2-7; no clear D gene. From germline, CDR1 is MNHNS and CDR2 SASEGT. CDR3 length equals 13 residues. V dropped 7 bases and J dropped 2 bases, with 12 bases sitting between them. CDR3 protein: CASNSLSTYEQYF. The CDR3 coding sequence is TGTGCCAGCAATAGTTTGTCCACCTACGAGCAGTACTTC.

This clone has more than one count but fewer than ten. The chain combines TRBV20-1 with TRBJ1-1; perhaps TRBD1 as D (6 bases). The germline CDR1 and CDR2 sequences are DFQATT and SNEGSKA (reference sequence). The CDR3 runs 11 residues. V lost 3 bases, J lost 6 bases, and 8 bases lay in between. The CDR3 DNA follows: TGCAGTGCTAGGGACAGCCCTGAAGCTTTCTTT. Translation gives CSARDSPEAFF.

The rearrangement uses TRBV7-3 and TRBJ2-1, with D possibly TRBD1 on 5 matching bases. CDR1 is SGHTA, CDR2 FQGTGA, per germline. The CDR3 is made up of 15 amino acids. V shed 8 bases and J shed 6 bases, with 20 bases lying between them. CDR3 protein: CASADTGRAPNEQFF. The CDR3 bases are TGTGCCAGCGCGGACACTGGCAGGGCTCCCAATGAGCAGTTCTTC. Full variable domain (missing parts from reference TRBV7-3 and TRBJ2-1): GAGVSQTPSNKVTEKGKYVELRCDPISGHTALYWYRQSLGQGPEFLIYFQGTGAADDSGLPNDRFFAVRPEGSVSTLKIQRTERGDSAVYLCASADTGRAPNEQFFGPGTRLTVL.

The genes are TRBV18 and TRBJ2-7; 7 bases align to TRBD2. Germline V gene lookup returns CDR1 KGHSH and CDR2 LQKENI. The CDR3 loop spans 15 amino acids. Germline trimming cut 6 bases from V and 3 bases from J; bases unmatched to any gene: 11. CDR3 coding DNA: TGTGCCAGCTCCACCTTTCGGGAGGATATCTACGAGCAGTACTTC. As protein: CASSTFREDIYEQYF.

This chain connects TRBV4-2 to TRBJ1-2; D not resolved. The germline V gene has CDR1 LGHNA and CDR2 YNFKEQ. Deletions cut 0 bases from V and 6 bases from J, with 20 bases between. The CDR3 extends over 17 amino acids. The CDR3 DNA sequence: TGTGCCAGCAGCCAAGAGAGGCGGGGAGGGAGTTCTGATGGCTACACCTTC. Translating it yields CASSQERRGGSSDGYTF.

This clone was seen only once. The chain uses TRBV30 and TRBJ2-1; 12 bases are shared with TRBD2. This CDR3 is 14 amino acids long. In germline, CDR1 is GTSNPN, CDR2 SVGIG (reference sequence). V lost 7 bases to trimming and J lost 8 bases; unmatched junction nucleotides: 9. CDR3 nucleotides: TGTGCCTTGAGACTAGCGGGAGCCCCCGATGAGCAGTTCTTC. Translation gives CALRLAGAPDEQFF.

The gene calls are TRBV7-2 and TRBJ2-1; unclear D gene. The CDR3 sequence is 15 residues long. Trimming pared 1 base from V and 8 bases from J, leaving 15 bases between. Germline assignment: CDR1 SGHTA and CDR2 FQGNSA. The CDR3 sequence: CASSLGPAGSDEQFF. The CDR3 DNA follows: TGTGCCAGCAGCTTAGGTCCGGCAGGTTCGGATGAGCAGTTCTTC.

The J gene is TRBJ2-2, the V gene TRBV6-4, with D perhaps matching TRBD2 (5 bases). The CDR3 is 14 residues long. Germline lookup yields CDR1 MRHNA and CDR2 SNTAGT. V lost 6 bases and J lost 4, with 12 bases in between. The CDR3 region is CASSRFEGTGELFF. CDR3 nucleotides: TGTGCCAGCAGCCGGTTTGAGGGCACCGGGGAGCTGTTTTTT.

This sequence joins TRBV4-2 and TRBJ2-7, with 10 bases fitting TRBD1. The germline V gene has CDR1 LGHNA and CDR2 YNFKEQ. This CDR3 spans 12 amino acids. V lost 7 bases, J lost 4 bases, and 1 base stayed unmatched. This CDR3 is CASTGQGYEQYF. CDR3 DNA: TGTGCCAGCACGGGACAGGGGTACGAGCAGTACTTC.

The chain couples TRBV7-2 to TRBJ2-7, with TRBD1 as a possible D gene (5 bases). The CDR3 spans 14 residues. CDR1 SGHTA and CDR2 FQGNSA come from the germline V gene. Trimming took off 5 bases at V and 3 bases at J, with 14 bases between the two ends. The CDR3 DNA sequence: TGTGCCAGCAGCCTGGCGGTAGGGGTCTACGAGCAGTACTTC. Protein: CASSLAVGVYEQYF.

This clone was seen once. This chain links TRBV5-1 with TRBJ2-2; D remains unclear. Trimming took off 2 bases at V and 4 bases at J, with 15 bases between the two ends. Germline V gives CDR1 SGHRS, CDR2 YFSETQ. This CDR3 region has 16 residues. Here the CDR3 reads CASSFGPIVPTGELFF. The DNA for the CDR3 is TGCGCCAGCAGCTTTGGCCCCATCGTGCCCACCGGGGAGCTGTTTTTT. The full variable domain, its missing parts supplied by reference TRBV5-1 and TRBJ2-2, is KAGVTQTPRYLIKTRGQQVTLSCSPISGHRSVSWYQQTPGQGLQFLFEYFSETQRNKGNFPGRFSGRQFSNSRSEMNVSTLELGDSALYLCASSFGPIVPTGELFFGEGSRLTVL.

V and J are TRBV4-1 and TRBJ1-2; 8 positions agree with TRBD1. Germline values: CDR1 MGHRA, CDR2 YSYEKL. The CDR3 runs to 19 residues. Trimming took 0 bases from V and 8 from J; bases not matched to a gene: 20. The CDR3 loop reads CASSQDPPRDRPKLRGYTF. DNA of the CDR3: TGCGCCAGCAGCCAAGACCCCCCAAGGGACAGGCCCAAACTGAGGGGCTACACCTTC.

The rearrangement uses TRBV28 and TRBJ1-2, with D maybe TRBD1 (6 bases). Germline lookup yields CDR1 MDHEN and CDR2 SYDVKM. The V gene lost 6 bases and the J gene lost 6 bases, with 14 bases spanning the gap. This CDR3 contains 13 residues. The CDR3 bases are TGTGCCAGCAGCCTCTCAGGGGATCATGGCTACACCTTC. It yields the protein CASSLSGDHGYTF.

The rearrangement joins TRBV18 to TRBJ1-2; TRBD1 aligns across 10 bases. The CDR3 totals 15 residues. The ends lost 3 bases at V and 4 bases at J; junction bases unmatched: 5. CDR1 is KGHSH, CDR2 LQKENI, per germline. This CDR3 is CASSPQGQGSYGYTF. For the CDR3, the DNA is TGTGCCAGCTCACCCCAGGGACAGGGGAGCTATGGCTACACCTTC.

This chain uses TRBV5-6 with TRBJ2-7, with TRBD1 identical over 8 bases. The CDR3 is 15 residues long. Losses at the gene ends were 0 bases for V and 5 bases for J; bases not matched to a gene: 7. Germline CDR1 and CDR2: SGHDT and YYEEEE. CDR3 DNA: TGTGCCAGCAGCTTGGCCGGGACAGGACCCGACGAGCAGTACTTC. It encodes CASSLAGTGPDEQYF.

V and J are TRBV5-6 and TRBJ1-4, with 7 bases lining up with TRBD1. The length of the CDR3 is 15 residues. Germline loops: CDR1 SGHDT, CDR2 YYEEEE. Trimming took 4 bases from V and 3 from J; bases not matched to a gene: 6. The CDR3 is CASSSRGAPNEKLFF. CDR3 sequence (DNA): TGTGCCAGCAGCAGCAGGGGGGCCCCTAATGAAAAACTGTTTTTT.

The chain links TRBV27 to TRBJ1-5, with TRBD1 matching over 9 bases. The CDR3 is 13 residues long. V dropped 8 bases and J dropped 5; count of bases not matched to a gene: 4. CDR1 MNHEY and CDR2 SMNVEV come from the germline V gene (reference sequence). The CDR3 DNA follows: TGTGCCAGCCCACAGGGGGCCTATCAGCCCCAGCATTTT. Protein sequence: CASPQGAYQPQHF.

The chain has TRBV7-2 and TRBJ2-5; possible D gene TRBD2, 6 bases. The germline V gene encodes CDR1 SGHTA and CDR2 FQGNSA. With 5 bases removed from V and 4 bases from J, the gap between germline ends came to 26 bases. The CDR3 length is 18 residues. This chain's CDR3 is CASSTRQPGALVLETQYF. In nucleotides, the CDR3 is TGTGCCAGCAGCACCAGACAACCGGGAGCCCTAGTTCTAGAGACCCAGTACTTC.

The chain links TRBV6-1 to TRBJ2-3; 9 positions match TRBD2. Germline trimming cut 6 bases from V and 2 bases from J; bases unmatched to any gene: 3. Per the germline V gene, CDR1 is MNHNS and CDR2 is SASEGT. The CDR3 sequence is 14 residues long. The CDR3 DNA sequence: TGTGCCAGCAGAGTAGCGGGAGCCACAGATACGCAGTATTTT. Translated: CASRVAGATDTQYF.

This clone was recorded once. The V and J genes are TRBV30 and TRBJ2-3; D not certain. This CDR3 spans 13 amino acids. With 2 bases removed from V and 1 base from J, the gap between germline ends came to 7 bases. Germline V gives CDR1 GTSNPN, CDR2 SVGIG (reference sequence). This CDR3 reads CAWSIRGTDTQYF. The DNA of the CDR3 is TGTGCCTGGAGTATCCGGGGCACAGATACGCAGTATTTT.

The V call is TRBV5-4, the J call TRBJ1-2, with 7 bases aligning to TRBD1. The V gene end was trimmed by 2 bases and the J gene end by 3 bases; junction bases not matched to a gene: 7. This CDR3 is 15 amino acids long. Germline loops: CDR1 SGHNT, CDR2 YYREEE (reference sequence). Here the CDR3 reads CASSFILGQDYGYTF. CDR3 bases: TGTGCCAGCAGCTTCATCCTAGGACAGGACTATGGCTACACCTTC.

CDR3 protein: CASSPQISRDGYEQYF. The CDR3 bases are TGTGCCAGCAGCCCCCAAATATCCAGGGATGGGTACGAGCAGTACTTC. V is TRBV7-9 and J is TRBJ2-7, with D perhaps matching TRBD1 (5 bases). V dropped 5 bases and J dropped 4 bases, with 21 bases sitting between them. CDR1 is SEHNR and CDR2 is FQNEAQ in the germline V gene (reference sequence). The CDR3 contains 16 residues.

This clone was seen once. This chain links TRBV18 with TRBJ2-6; D gene unclear. Between the trimmed V and J ends, which lost 3 bases and 1 base, there was a span of 7 bases. The CDR3 loop spans 15 amino acids. CDR1 is KGHSH, CDR2 LQKENI, per germline. DNA for the CDR3: TGTGCCAGCTCACCGGAGTATTCTGGGGCCAACGTCCTGACTTTC. Encoded protein: CASSPEYSGANVLTF.

V usage is TRBV29-1 and J usage is TRBJ2-7, with TRBD2 identical over 7 bases. CDR1 is SQVTM and CDR2 is ANQGSEA in the germline V gene. The CDR3 loop spans 13 amino acids. J lost 0 bases, V lost 4 bases, and 3 bases had no gene match. In DNA, the CDR3 is TGCAGCGTTGGCGGGGGAGGCTCCTACGAGCAGTACTTC. As protein: CSVGGGGSYEQYF.

The chain couples TRBV7-9 to TRBJ1-2, with 10 bases that match TRBD1. V was clipped by 2 bases and J by 6 bases; unmatched bases: 6. Per the germline V gene, CDR1 is SEHNR and CDR2 is FQNEAQ (reference sequence). The CDR3 is made up of 15 amino acids. CDR3 in DNA: TGTGCCAGCAGCTTAAGGGACAGGGGAACCCATGGCTACACCTTC. Amino acids: CASSLRDRGTHGYTF.

The V call is TRBV27, the J call TRBJ1-2, with D possibly being TRBD1 (5 bases). Germline V gene data show CDR1 as MNHEY and CDR2 as SMNVEV (reference sequence). The CDR3 is made up of 14 amino acids. V lost 7 bases and J lost 3, with 15 bases in between. This CDR3 is CASTTASGHYGYTF. The CDR3 nucleotides read TGTGCCAGCACCACAGCATCAGGGCACTATGGCTACACCTTC.

In this sample, this clone turned up a few times. J is TRBJ1-2 and V is TRBV2; no definite D call. The CDR3 spans 13 residues. V was shortened by 3 bases and J by 2 bases, with 7 bases between the two germline ends. Germline V gene sequence: CDR1 SNHLY, CDR2 FYNNEI. The CDR3 spells CASSERGNYGYTF. CDR3 sequence (DNA): TGTGCCAGCAGTGAGAGAGGGAACTATGGCTACACCTTC.

The rearrangement uses TRBV4-1 and TRBJ2-3; no reliable D call. CDR1 MGHRA and CDR2 YSYEKL come from the germline V gene. With 1 base removed from V and 2 bases from J, the gap between germline ends came to 7 bases. The CDR3 consists of 14 residues. CDR3 sequence reads: CASSQVLYTDTQYF. CDR3 nucleotide sequence: TGCGCCAGCAGCCAAGTACTTTACACAGATACGCAGTATTTT.

V gene TRBV19 combines with J gene TRBJ1-2, with D possibly being TRBD1 (6 bases). The germline V gene has CDR1 LNHDA and CDR2 SQIVND (reference sequence). The CDR3 length is 16 residues. The ends were cut back, 3 bases at V and 2 bases at J, with 16 bases in the middle. CDR3 nucleotide sequence: TGTGCCAGTAGTATTGGAGACAGGCGGCCAAACTATGGCTACACCTTC. Protein: CASSIGDRRPNYGYTF.

The chain has TRBV7-2 and TRBJ2-7; no definite D call. Trimming stripped 1 base from V and 4 bases from J, with 11 bases between. The V gene's germline CDR1 is SGHTA and CDR2 FQGNSA. CDR3 length: 14 amino acids. DNA for the CDR3: TGTGCCAGCAGCTTAGTTAGATCCCAATACGAGCAGTACTTC. This codes for CASSLVRSQYEQYF.